This T cell receptor beta chain was captured by sequencing in a study of CD8 T cells in Susac syndrome. Matching for age and sex applied to the controls, who were healthy donors. With random hexamers, roughly 0.5 to 1 ug RNA was reverse transcribed. In TCRdb, the immunoSEQ multiplex PCR reads were re-called with MiXCR into one record per CDR3 protein. The data hold about 200,000 distinct CDR3 sequences, with approximately 94% observed a single time. This clonotype has a single count. With 4 bases removed from V and 5 bases from J, the gap between germline ends came to 12 bases. The CDR3 has 14 amino acids. Germline-derived CDR1 and CDR2 are MGHRA and YSYEKL.

Sequences were obtained from CD4+ T cells from PBMCs. The chain is built from TRBV4-1 and TRBJ1-5; TRBD1 might be the D (5 bases). The TCR originated in a human donor in good health. The CDR3: CASSLDGGYQPQHF. CDR3 sequence (DNA): TGCGCCAGCAGCCTGGACGGGGGGTATCAGCCCCAGCATTTT.